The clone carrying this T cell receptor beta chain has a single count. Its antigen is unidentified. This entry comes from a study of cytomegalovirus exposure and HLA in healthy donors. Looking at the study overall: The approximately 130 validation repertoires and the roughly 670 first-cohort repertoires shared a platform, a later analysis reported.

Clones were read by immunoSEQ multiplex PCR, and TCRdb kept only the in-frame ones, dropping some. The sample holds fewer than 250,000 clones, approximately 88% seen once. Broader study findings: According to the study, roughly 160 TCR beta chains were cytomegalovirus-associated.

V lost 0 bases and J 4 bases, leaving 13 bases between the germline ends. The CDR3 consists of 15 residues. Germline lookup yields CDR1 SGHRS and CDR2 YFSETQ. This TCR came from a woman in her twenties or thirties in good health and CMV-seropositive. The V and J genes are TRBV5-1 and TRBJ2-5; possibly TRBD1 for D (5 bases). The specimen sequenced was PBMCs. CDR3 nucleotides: TGCGCCAGCAGCTTGGGAGTAGGGGTGGGAGAGACCCAGTACTTC. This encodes CASSLGVGVGETQYF.